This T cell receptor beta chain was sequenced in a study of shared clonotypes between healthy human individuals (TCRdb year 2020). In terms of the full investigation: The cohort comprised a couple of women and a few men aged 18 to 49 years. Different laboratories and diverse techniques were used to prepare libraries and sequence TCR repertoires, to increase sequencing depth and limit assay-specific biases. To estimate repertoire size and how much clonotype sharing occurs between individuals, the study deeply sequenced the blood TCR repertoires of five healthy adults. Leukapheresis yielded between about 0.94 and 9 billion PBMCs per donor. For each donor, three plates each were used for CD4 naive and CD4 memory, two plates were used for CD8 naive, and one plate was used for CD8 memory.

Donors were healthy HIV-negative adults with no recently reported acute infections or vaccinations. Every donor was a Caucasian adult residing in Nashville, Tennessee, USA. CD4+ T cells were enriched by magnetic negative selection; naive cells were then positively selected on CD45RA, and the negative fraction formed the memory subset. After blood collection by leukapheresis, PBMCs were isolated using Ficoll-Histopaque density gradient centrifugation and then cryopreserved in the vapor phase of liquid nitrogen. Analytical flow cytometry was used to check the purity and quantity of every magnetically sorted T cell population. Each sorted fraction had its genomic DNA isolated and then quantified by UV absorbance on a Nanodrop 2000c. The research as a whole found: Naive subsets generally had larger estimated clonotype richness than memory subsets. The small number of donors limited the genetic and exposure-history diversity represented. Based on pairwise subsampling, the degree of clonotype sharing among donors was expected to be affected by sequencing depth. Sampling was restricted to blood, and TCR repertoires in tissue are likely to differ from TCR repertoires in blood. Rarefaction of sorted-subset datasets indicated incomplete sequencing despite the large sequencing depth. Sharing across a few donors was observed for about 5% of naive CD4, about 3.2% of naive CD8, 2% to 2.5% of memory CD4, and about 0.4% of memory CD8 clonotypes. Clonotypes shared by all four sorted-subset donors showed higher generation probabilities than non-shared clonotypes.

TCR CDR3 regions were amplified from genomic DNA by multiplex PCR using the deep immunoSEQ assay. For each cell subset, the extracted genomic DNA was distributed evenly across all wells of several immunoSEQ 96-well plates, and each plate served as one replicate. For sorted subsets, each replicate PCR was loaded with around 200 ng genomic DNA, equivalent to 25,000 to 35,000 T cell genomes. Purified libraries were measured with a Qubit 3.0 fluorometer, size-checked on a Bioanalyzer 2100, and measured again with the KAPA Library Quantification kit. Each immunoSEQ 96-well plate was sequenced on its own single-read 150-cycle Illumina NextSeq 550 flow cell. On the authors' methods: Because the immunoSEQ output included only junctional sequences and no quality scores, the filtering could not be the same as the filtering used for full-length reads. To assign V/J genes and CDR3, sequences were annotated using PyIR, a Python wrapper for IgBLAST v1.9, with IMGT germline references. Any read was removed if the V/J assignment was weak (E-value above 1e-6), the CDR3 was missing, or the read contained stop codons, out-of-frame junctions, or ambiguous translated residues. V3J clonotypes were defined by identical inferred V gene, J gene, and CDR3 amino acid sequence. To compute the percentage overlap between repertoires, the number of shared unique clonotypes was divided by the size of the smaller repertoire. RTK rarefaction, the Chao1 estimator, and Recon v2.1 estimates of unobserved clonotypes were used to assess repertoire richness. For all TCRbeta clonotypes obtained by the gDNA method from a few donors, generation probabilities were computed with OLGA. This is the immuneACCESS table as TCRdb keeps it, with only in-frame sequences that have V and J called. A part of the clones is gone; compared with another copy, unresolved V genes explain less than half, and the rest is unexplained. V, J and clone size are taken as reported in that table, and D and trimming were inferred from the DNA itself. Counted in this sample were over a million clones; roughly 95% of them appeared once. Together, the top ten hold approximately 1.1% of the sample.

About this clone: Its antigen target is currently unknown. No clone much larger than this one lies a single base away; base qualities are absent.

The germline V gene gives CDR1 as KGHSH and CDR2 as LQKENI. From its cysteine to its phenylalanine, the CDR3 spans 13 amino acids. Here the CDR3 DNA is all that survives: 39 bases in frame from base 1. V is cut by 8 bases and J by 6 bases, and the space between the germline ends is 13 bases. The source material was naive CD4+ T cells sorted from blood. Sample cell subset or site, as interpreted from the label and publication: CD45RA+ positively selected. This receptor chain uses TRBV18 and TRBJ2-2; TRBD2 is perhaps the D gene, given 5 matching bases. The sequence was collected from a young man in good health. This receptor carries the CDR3 CASHPLGAGELFF. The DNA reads TGTGCCAGCCACCCTCTCGGGGCCGGGGAGCTGTTTTTT. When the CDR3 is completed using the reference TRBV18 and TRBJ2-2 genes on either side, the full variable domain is NAGVMQNPRHLVRRRGQEARLRCSPMKGHSHVYWYRQLPEEGLKFMVYLQKENIIDESGMPKERFSAEFPKEGPSILRIQQVVRGDSAAYFCASHPLGAGELFFGEGSRLTVL.